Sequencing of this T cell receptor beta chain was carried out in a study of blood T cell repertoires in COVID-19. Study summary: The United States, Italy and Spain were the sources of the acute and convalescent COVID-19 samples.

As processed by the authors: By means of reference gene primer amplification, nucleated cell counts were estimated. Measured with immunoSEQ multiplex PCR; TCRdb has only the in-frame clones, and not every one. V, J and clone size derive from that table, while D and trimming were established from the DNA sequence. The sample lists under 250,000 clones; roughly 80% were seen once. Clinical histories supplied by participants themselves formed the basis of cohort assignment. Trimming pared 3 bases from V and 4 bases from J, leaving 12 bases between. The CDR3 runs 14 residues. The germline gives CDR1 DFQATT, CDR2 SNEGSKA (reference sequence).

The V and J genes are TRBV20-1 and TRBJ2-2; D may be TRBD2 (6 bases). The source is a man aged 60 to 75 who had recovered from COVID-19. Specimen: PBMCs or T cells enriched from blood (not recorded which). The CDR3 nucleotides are TGCAGTGCTAGTCGGGGGTTTTCCACCGGGGAGCTGTTTTTT. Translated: CSASRGFSTGELFF.